These 9 T cell receptor beta chains came from one sample sequenced in a study of cytomegalovirus exposure and HLA in healthy donors. PCR was performed using 60 Vbeta and 13 Jbeta primers. TCRdb keeps only in-frame clones here, not all; method: immunoSEQ multiplex PCR. The sample carries some 140,000 clones, over 60% recorded once. Material: PBMCs. These receptors all stem from a man aged 35-49 years in good health and CMV-seronegative.

A remark on this clone: The identical CDR3 is also encoded by other nucleotide sequences in the sample. V is TRBV19 and J is TRBJ2-3; maybe TRBD1 (6 bases). Germline lookup yields CDR1 LNHDA and CDR2 SQIVND (reference sequence). Trimming pared 2 bases from V and 0 bases from J, leaving 9 bases between. The CDR3 runs to 15 residues. The CDR3 nucleotides read TGTGCCAGTAGTATAACAGGGTCTAGCACAGATACGCAGTATTTT. This encodes CASSITGSSTDTQYF. Filled out from reference TRBV19 and TRBJ2-3, the complete variable domain reads DGGITQSPKYLFRKEGQNVTLSCEQNLNHDAMYWYRQDPGQGLRLIYYSQIVNDFQKGDIAEGYSVSREKKESFPLTVTSAQKNPTAFYLCASSITGSSTDTQYFGPGTRLTVL.

This chain connects TRBV30 to TRBJ1-2; 8 bases are shared with TRBD1. Germline CDR1 and CDR2: GTSNPN and SVGIG (reference sequence). This CDR3 spans 13 amino acids. J was trimmed by 8 bases and V by 5 bases; bases with no gene match: 10. The CDR3 DNA reads as TGTGCCTGGGGACGACAGGGGTCGAGGGGCTACACCTTC. Its translation is CAWGRQGSRGYTF.

This clone occurred once. V usage is TRBV4-1 and J usage is TRBJ1-5; possible D gene TRBD1, 5 bases. V lost 0 bases and J lost 2, with 11 bases in between. The CDR3 spans 16 residues. Germline assignment: CDR1 MGHRA and CDR2 YSYEKL. The chain's CDR3 is CASSQESQGRNQPQHF. For the CDR3, the DNA is TGCGCCAGCAGCCAAGAATCCCAGGGCCGCAATCAGCCCCAGCATTTT.

As DNA, the CDR3 is TGCGCCAGCAGCCAAGGGGGGAGCGGGGTCAATCAGCCCCAGCATTTT. This translates into CASSQGGSGVNQPQHF. This chain connects TRBV4-1 to TRBJ1-5; TRBD1 might be the D (5 bases). There are 16 residues in the CDR3. Germline lookup yields CDR1 MGHRA and CDR2 YSYEKL. V lost 1 base and J lost 3, with 13 bases in between.

The rearrangement joins TRBV5-1 to TRBJ1-4; D might be TRBD1 (5 bases). The ends were cut back, 4 bases at V and 2 bases at J, with 9 bases in the middle. The CDR3 is 14 residues long. Germline values: CDR1 SGHRS, CDR2 YFSETQ. CDR3 in amino acids: CASSPGSTNEKLFF. The CDR3, as DNA: TGCGCCAGCAGCCCAGGGTCGACTAATGAAAAACTGTTTTTT. Variable domain in full (rest from reference TRBV5-1 and TRBJ1-4): KAGVTQTPRYLIKTRGQQVTLSCSPISGHRSVSWYQQTPGQGLQFLFEYFSETQRNKGNFPGRFSGRQFSNSRSEMNVSTLELGDSALYLCASSPGSTNEKLFFGSGTQLSVL.

The sample holds a few counts of this clone. The J gene is TRBJ2-7, the V gene TRBV29-1, with D unclear. Deletions cut 6 bases from V and 3 bases from J, with 12 bases between. CDR3 length: 12 amino acids. The germline V gene encodes CDR1 SQVTM and CDR2 ANQGSEA. In DNA, the CDR3 is TGCAGCGTGGCGGTCACGAACTACGAGCAGTACTTC. The encoded protein is CSVAVTNYEQYF.

Only a few counts were recorded for this clone. V usage is TRBV6-5 and J usage is TRBJ1-4; possibly TRBD1 for D (6 bases). V gave up 8 bases and J gave up 4 bases, with 11 bases separating them. CDR3 size: 13 residues. Germline V CDR1 and CDR2: MNHEY, SVGAGI. The CDR3 region is CASGTGLNEKLFF. CDR3 sequence (DNA): TGTGCCAGCGGCACAGGGCTTAATGAAAAACTGTTTTTT.

The chain couples TRBV5-1 to TRBJ1-1; 9 bases are a match to TRBD1. The V gene's germline CDR1 is SGHRS and CDR2 YFSETQ. The V gene end was trimmed by 4 bases and the J gene end by 0 bases; junction bases not matched to a gene: 4. The CDR3 length is 15 residues. CDR3 sequence (DNA): TGCGCCAGCAGCCAAGGGACAGGGCTGAACACTGAAGCTTTCTTT. Protein product: CASSQGTGLNTEAFF.

The J gene is TRBJ1-3, the V gene TRBV29-1; 10 nucleotides agree with TRBD1. Germline-derived CDR1 and CDR2 are SQVTM and ANQGSEA. The CDR3 covers 15 residues. With V trimmed by 5 bases and J by 2 bases, 6 bases remained unmatched. This chain's CDR3 is CSVSYGTGAGNTIYF. CDR3 DNA: TGCAGCGTTTCGTACGGGACAGGGGCTGGAAACACCATATATTTT.